Listed below are T cell receptor beta chains from one sample, sequenced in a study of beta chain features in type 1 diabetes. Clones were read by immunoSEQ multiplex PCR, and TCRdb kept only the in-frame ones, dropping some. The sample lists fewer than 200,000 clones; about a tenth were seen once. Sequenced input: central memory CD4+ T cells from blood. These TCRs come from a man aged 25 to 40 with type 1 diabetes. Each CDR3 is given with its conserved first and last residue. D genes are given only for firm matches. Rows give clone size only sometimes, using once, few, many, or a class for an expanded clone.

.	TRBV7-2	.	TRBJ2-5	13	CASSLGDSKTQYF	TGTGCCAGCAGCTTAGGTGACAGTAAGACCCAGTACTTC
many	TRBV28	TRBD2	TRBJ2-5	15	CASSGGGAFQETQYF	TGTGCCAGCAGTGGGGGAGGGGCCTTCCAAGAGACCCAGTACTTC
few	TRBV9	.	TRBJ1-5	14	CASSVGGGNQPQHF	TGTGCCAGCAGCGTAGGGGGCGGCAATCAGCCCCAGCATTTT
.	TRBV11-2	.	TRBJ1-1	13	CASSFRGNTEAFF	TGTGCCAGCAGCTTCAGGGGAAACACTGAAGCTTTCTTT
.	TRBV9	TRBD1	TRBJ1-2	15	CASSPLGGAVRGYTF	TGTGCCAGCAGCCCTTTAGGGGGCGCGGTTCGTGGCTACACCTTC
few	TRBV19	TRBD2	TRBJ2-1	16	CASSDRTSGIYNEQFF	TGTGCCAGTAGTGATCGGACTAGCGGGATCTACAATGAGCAGTTCTTC
.	TRBV4-2	.	TRBJ2-1	14	CASSQDQTLMEQFF	TGTGCCAGCAGCCAAGACCAGACACTTATGGAGCAGTTCTTC
.	TRBV10-3	.	TRBJ1-1	15	CAISGATGMNTEAFF	TGTGCCATCAGCGGGGCAACAGGGATGAACACTGAAGCTTTCTTT
.	TRBV11-2	TRBD1	TRBJ1-1	15	CASSRGQGANTEAFF	TGTGCCAGCAGCCGGGGACAGGGGGCCAACACTGAAGCTTTCTTT
few	TRBV28	.	TRBJ1-5	16	CASSLPSQGYNQPQHF	TGTGCCAGCAGTTTACCCTCCCAGGGATACAATCAGCCCCAGCATTTT
.	TRBV4-2	.	TRBJ2-3	14	CASSVRAGGDTQYF	TGTGCCAGCAGCGTCCGGGCCGGAGGAGATACGCAGTATTTT